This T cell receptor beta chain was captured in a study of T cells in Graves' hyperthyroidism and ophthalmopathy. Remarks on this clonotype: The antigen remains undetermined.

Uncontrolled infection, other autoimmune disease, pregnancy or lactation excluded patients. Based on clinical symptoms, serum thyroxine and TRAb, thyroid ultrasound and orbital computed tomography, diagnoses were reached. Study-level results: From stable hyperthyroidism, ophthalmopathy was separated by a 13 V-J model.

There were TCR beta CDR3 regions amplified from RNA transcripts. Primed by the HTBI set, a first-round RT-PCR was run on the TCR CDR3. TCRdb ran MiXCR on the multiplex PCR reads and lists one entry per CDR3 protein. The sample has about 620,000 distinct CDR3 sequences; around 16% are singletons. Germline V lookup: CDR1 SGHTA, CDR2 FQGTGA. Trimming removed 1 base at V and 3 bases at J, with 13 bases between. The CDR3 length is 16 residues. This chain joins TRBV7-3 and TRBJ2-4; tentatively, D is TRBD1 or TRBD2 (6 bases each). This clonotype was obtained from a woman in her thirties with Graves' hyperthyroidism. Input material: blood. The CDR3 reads CASSLKGGVGKNIQYF. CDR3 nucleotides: TGTGCCAGCAGCTTAAAGGGGGGAGTAGGCAAAAACATTCAGTACTTC.